This record looks at one TCR beta chain sequence and its context. What it binds is not known. These data are taken from a study of T cell responses to AZD1222 COVID-19 vaccine. Whole-study findings and limits: Repertoire sampling happened only post peak T cell response.

The CDR3 totals 14 residues. V was pared by 4 bases and J by 0 bases, with 10 bases between. Germline V gene sequence: CDR1 SGHRS, CDR2 YFSETQ. Measured with immunoSEQ multiplex PCR; TCRdb has only the in-frame clones, and not every one. The sample lists about 110,000 clones; 75% to 95% were seen once. The sequence was obtained from an adult who received the AZD1222 COVID-19 vaccine. The sequencing here drew on peripheral blood, taken 28 days after the second AZD1222 dose. The J gene is TRBJ2-5, the V gene TRBV5-1; no definite D call. Here the CDR3 DNA reads TGCGCCAGCAGCCCGACACCGTACCAAGAGACCCAGTACTTC. This gives the protein CASSPTPYQETQYF. Filled out from reference TRBV5-1 and TRBJ2-5, the complete variable domain reads KAGVTQTPRYLIKTRGQQVTLSCSPISGHRSVSWYQQTPGQGLQFLFEYFSETQRNKGNFPGRFSGRQFSNSRSEMNVSTLELGDSALYLCASSPTPYQETQYFGPGTRLLVL.